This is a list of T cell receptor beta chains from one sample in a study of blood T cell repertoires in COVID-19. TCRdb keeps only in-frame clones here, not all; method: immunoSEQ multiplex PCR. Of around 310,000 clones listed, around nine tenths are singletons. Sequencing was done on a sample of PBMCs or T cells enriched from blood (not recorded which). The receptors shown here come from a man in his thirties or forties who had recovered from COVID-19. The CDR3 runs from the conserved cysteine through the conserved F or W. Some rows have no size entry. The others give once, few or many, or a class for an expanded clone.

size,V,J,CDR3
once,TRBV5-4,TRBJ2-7,CASSTLDRPYEQYF
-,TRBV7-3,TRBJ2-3,CASSSTGGLDGDTQYF
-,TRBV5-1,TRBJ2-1,CASSLAVGELNEQFF
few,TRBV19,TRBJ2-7,CATASWSSYEQYF
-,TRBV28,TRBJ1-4,CASSLWEDSNEKLFF
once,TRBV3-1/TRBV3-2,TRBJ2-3,CASSQELGLAGERTDTQYF
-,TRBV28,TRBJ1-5,CASSLRGTYIGLPQHF
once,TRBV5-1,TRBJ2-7,CASSIGTGHANEQYF
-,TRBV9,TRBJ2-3,CASSSMGLGTDTQYF
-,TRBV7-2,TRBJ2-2,CASSLVLAVNTGELFF
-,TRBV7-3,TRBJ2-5,CASSLTGGSRETQYF
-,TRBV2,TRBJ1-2,CASRLRLTPKGYTF
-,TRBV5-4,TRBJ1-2,CASSLGGSPNYGYTF
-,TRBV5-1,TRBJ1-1,CASSLDRGQTEAFF
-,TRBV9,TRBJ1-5,CASSVDAGLNQPQHF
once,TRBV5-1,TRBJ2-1,CASSLYGTRFYNEQFF
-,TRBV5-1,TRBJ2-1,CASSLAAGNNEQFF
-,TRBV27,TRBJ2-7,CASSLSILGQGTTYEQYF
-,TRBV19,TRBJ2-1,CASSRTRRGEQFF
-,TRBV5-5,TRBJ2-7,CASSLVFSAGVARYEQYF
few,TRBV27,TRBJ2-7,CASREGLGVAYEQYF
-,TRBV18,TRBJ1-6,CASSSGQRNSPLHF
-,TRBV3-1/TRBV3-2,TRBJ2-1,CASGRESSYNEQFF
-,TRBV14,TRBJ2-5,CASSRISGDDDKETQYF
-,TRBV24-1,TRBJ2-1,CATSDPHGGAGYNEQFF
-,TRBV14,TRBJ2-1,CASSQGASGGALEQFF
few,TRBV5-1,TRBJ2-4,CASSLGVRNIQYF
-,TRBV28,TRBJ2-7,CASARRGYEQYF
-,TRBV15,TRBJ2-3,CATSRRQGSDTQYF
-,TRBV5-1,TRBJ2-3,CASSLGTGFGTDTQYF
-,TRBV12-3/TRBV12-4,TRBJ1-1,CATSGGGGEAFF
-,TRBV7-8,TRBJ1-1,CASSLVGAGLAFF
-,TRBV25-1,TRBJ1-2,CASSEAGLYGYTF
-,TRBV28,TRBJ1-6,CADYRLKSCSPLHF
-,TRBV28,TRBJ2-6,CASSEDRSGANVLTF
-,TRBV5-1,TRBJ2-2,CASSPGGPTGELFF
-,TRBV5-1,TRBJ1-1,CASSQGANTEAFF
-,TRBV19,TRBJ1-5,CASSIGGGQGYQPQHF
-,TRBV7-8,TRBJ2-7,CASSLARGIYEQYF
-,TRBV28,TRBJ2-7,CASRPGQTATYEQYF
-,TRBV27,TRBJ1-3,CASSPGTTGNTIYF
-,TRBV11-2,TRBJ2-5,CASSSKRQIQETQYF
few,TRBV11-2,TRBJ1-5,CASTPGGKNSNQPQHF
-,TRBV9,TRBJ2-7,CASSVVGAQGNEQYF
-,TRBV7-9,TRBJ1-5,CASSLAGQGFGNQPQHF
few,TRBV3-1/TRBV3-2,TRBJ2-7,CASSRDLYYEQYF
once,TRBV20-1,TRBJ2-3,CSASGLAGDADTQYF
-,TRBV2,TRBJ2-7,CASSEVPAKQGPYEQYF
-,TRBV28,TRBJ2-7,CASSPAGTSSGYEQYF
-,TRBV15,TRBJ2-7,CATSRETGETYEQYF
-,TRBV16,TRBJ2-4,CASSPGGAGNIQYF
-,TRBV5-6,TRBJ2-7,CASSPGGGKNEQYF
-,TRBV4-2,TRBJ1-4,CASSQGGLGSANEKLFF
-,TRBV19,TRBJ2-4,CASSMEGRRDIQYF